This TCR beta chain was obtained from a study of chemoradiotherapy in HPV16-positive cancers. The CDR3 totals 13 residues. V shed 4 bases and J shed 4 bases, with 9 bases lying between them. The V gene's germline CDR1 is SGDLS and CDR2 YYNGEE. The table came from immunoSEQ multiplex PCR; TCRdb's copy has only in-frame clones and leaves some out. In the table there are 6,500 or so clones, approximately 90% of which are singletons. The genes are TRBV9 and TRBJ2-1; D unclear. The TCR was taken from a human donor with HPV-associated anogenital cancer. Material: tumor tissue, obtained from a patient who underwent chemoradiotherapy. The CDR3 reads CASSPAGYNEQFF. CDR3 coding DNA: TGTGCCAGCAGCCCCGCTGGGTACAATGAGCAGTTCTTC.